A selection of T cell receptor beta chains follows, all from one sample in a study of T cell changes during pregnancy in multiple sclerosis. Measured with immunoSEQ multiplex PCR; TCRdb has only the in-frame clones, and not every one. This table has about 47,000 clones, 80% to 90% appearing once. This specimen was CD8+ T cells from peripheral blood mononuclear cells, taken in the second trimester of pregnancy. Source of these receptors: a female donor with multiple sclerosis, enrolled in a pregnancy study. Both conserved end residues are trimmed from each CDR3. Size values are once, few and many counts, or a class for expanded clones, and some rows have none.

CDR3 protein,V gene,clone size,J gene
ASREGWGNTEAF,TRBV6-1,once,TRBJ1-1
ASRGTGVAKNIQY,TRBV6-5,NA,TRBJ2-4
ASSVGGATEAF,TRBV9,NA,TRBJ1-1
ASSGGRQETQY,TRBV4-2,once,TRBJ2-5
ASESSYNEQF,TRBV6-6,NA,TRBJ2-1
SARIGFGYT,TRBV20-1,NA,TRBJ1-2
SVDGRSNTEAF,TRBV29-1,NA,TRBJ1-1
ASSTGRGSEAF,TRBV7-6,NA,TRBJ1-1
ASSPPNSETYEQY,TRBV13,NA,TRBJ2-7
ASSQSGTAYNEQF,TRBV16,NA,TRBJ2-1
ASSTGWEQY,TRBV5-8,NA,TRBJ2-7
ASSQPGQGDRWGTGELF,TRBV19,once,TRBJ2-2
ASSPRDRTMNTEAF,TRBV14,NA,TRBJ1-1
ASSAGTGIVDEQF,TRBV9,NA,TRBJ2-1
ASIPPLGGSGTDTQY,TRBV13,NA,TRBJ2-3
ASSFAGGGYNEQF,TRBV27,NA,TRBJ2-1
ASSMGRSYEQY,TRBV19,NA,TRBJ2-7
ASSLIVLAAKGYT,TRBV5-6,NA,TRBJ1-2
AWSEGQGHQPQH,TRBV30,few,TRBJ1-5
ASSLVAGTEAF,TRBV5-4,NA,TRBJ1-1
ASRPGTGLFEAF,TRBV27,once,TRBJ1-1
ASSPVNTEAF,TRBV6-1,NA,TRBJ1-1